This T cell receptor (beta chain) was sequenced for a study of blood T cell repertoires in COVID-19. This study enrolled people aged about 18 to 100 from 20 to 25 US geographic areas. The germline V and J ends were trimmed by 0 bases and 2 bases, with 5 bases remaining between them. Per germline, CDR1 SGHAT and CDR2 FQNNGV. CDR3 size: 14 residues. The assay was immunoSEQ multiplex PCR, and TCRdb's table has in-frame clones only and misses some. Here the sample spans roughly 260,000 clones, approximately 86% being singletons. The sample comprised PBMCs or T cells enriched from blood (not recorded which). The clonotype originates from a woman in her 30s with acute COVID-19. The rearrangement joins TRBV11-2 to TRBJ1-5; D call uncertain. The CDR3 here is CASSLDQGNQPQHF. The DNA of the CDR3 is TGTGCCAGCAGCTTAGACCAGGGCAATCAGCCCCAGCATTTT. The full variable domain, with the rest looked up from reference TRBV11-2 and TRBJ1-5, is EAGVAQSPRYKIIEKRQSVAFWCNPISGHATLYWYQQILGQGPKLLIQFQNNGVVDDSQLPKDRFSAERLKGVDSTLKIQPAKLEDSAVYLCASSLDQGNQPQHFGDGTRLSIL.